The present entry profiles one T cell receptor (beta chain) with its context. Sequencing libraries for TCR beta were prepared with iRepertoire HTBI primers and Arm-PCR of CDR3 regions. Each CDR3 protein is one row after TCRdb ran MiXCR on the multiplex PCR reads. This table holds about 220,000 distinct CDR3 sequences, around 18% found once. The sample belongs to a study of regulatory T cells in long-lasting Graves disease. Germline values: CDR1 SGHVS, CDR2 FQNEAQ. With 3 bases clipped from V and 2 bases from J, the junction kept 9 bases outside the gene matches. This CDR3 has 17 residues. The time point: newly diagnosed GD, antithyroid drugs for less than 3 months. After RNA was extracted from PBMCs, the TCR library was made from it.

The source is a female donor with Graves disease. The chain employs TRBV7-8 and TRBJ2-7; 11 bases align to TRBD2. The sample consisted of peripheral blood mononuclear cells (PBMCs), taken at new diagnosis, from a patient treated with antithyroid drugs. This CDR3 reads CASSLWGTSGSTYEQYF. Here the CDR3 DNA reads TGTGCCAGCAGCTTGTGGGGCACTAGCGGGAGTACCTACGAGCAGTACTTC.